The source of this TCR beta chain is a study of CD8 T cells in Susac syndrome (dated by TCRdb to between 2018 and 2021). For the study in its entirety: Of the Susac syndrome patients who were sequenced, more than 5 had clinically active disease and roughly eight were in clinical remission. At blood withdrawal, Susac syndrome patients were therapy-naive, treated with corticosteroids (with IVIg additionally given to some), or treated with IVIg alone. The study used repertoire sequencing to test whether antigen drove CD8+ T cell activation and differentiation in Susac syndrome.

RNA was extracted using the RNeasy kit, and about 0.45 to 1 microgram was reverse transcribed with random hexamers. TCR beta CDR3 regions were amplified with the immunoSEQ multiplex PCR assay covering 54 Vbeta and 13 Jbeta segments. PCR amplification bias was corrected by using a synthetic template baseline for primer optimization and computational correction. The study's processing was this. Reads were assigned to V, D and J genes according to IMGT and analyzed in immunoSEQ Analyzer, with only productive sequences retained. To calculate clonality, Shannon entropy was normalized by log2 of the number of productive unique sequences and then subtracted from one. For each patient and control, public and private clones were evaluated within the 100 most prevalent clones. Clones were defined as Susac-specific when absent from the healthy and MS cohorts, from over 950 published viral clones and from other ImmuneACCESS disease sequences. TCRdb itself trimmed the public reads at Q25 with fastp, ran MiXCR and retained productive beta chains. Rows with one shared CDR3 protein collapse into an entry with the most common genes and DNA. Here the V and J calls rest on TCRdb's processing, not on the authors' analysis. This sample comprises 210,000 or so distinct CDR3 sequences, 94% of them detected only once. The top ten constitute 0.15% to 0.2% of the sample.

Peripheral blood CD8+ and CD4+ T cells from healthy donors, Susac syndrome patients and multiple sclerosis patients were profiled by high-throughput TCR beta sequencing. The Susac syndrome patients fulfilled recently defined diagnostic criteria for definite or probable disease. Bulk CD8+ and CD4+ T cells were purified magnetically by negative isolation, whereas CD8+ TEMRA cells were enriched by FACS. Blood was collected in EDTA tubes and processed within 24 hours, with PBMCs isolated through density gradient centrifugation. PBMCs intended for TCR sequencing were cryopreserved in liquid nitrogen and thawed later in a water bath at 37 degrees C. A purity of at least 90% was achieved for sorted or isolated CD4+, CD8+ and CD8+ TEMRA cells. What the authors observed across the whole study: In the CD4+ T cell repertoire of Susac syndrome patients, clonal expansion was not detected. The number of individuals in the TCR sequencing and HLA analysis was acknowledged as relatively small.

To note about this clonotype: Its binding antigen is unknown. No base qualities exist here, and no much larger clone lies one base off it.

This TCR was sampled from a human donor with Susac syndrome. Sequenced: CD4+ T cells from PBMCs.

For the CDR3, the sequence is CASSQPRASGNTIYF. The nucleotide sequence reads TGCGCCAGCAGCCAACCTCGGGCCTCTGGAAACACCATATATTTT. The V and J genes are TRBV4-1 and TRBJ1-3, with the D gene not clear enough to name. The V and J ends are trimmed by 2 bases and 0 bases, leaving 8 bases between them. The germline V gene supplies CDR1 MGHRA and CDR2 YSYEKL. Measured from the cysteine to the phenylalanine, the CDR3 is 15 residues long. Here the CDR3 DNA is all that survives: 45 bases in frame from base 1.